The clone carrying this T cell receptor beta chain was picked up many times. Its cognate antigen is unknown. The data are from a study of T cells in Graves' hyperthyroidism and ophthalmopathy. Using RNA transcripts as the source, TCR beta CDR3 regions were amplified. HTBI primers were used for first-round RT-PCR of the TCR CDR3. A single record per CDR3 protein comes from TCRdb applying MiXCR to the multiplex PCR reads. The sample includes roughly 420,000 distinct CDR3 sequences, about a sixth of them seen just once. Whole-study findings and limits: In simple terms, a model built on 13 V-J features told ophthalmopathy apart from stable hyperthyroidism.

With a duration under 2 months, the hyperthyroidism was newly diagnosed in patients aged 18 to 65. A patient was excluded if there was uncontrolled infection, other autoimmune disease, pregnancy or lactation. The germline CDR1 and CDR2 sequences are MGHRA and YSYEKL. Losses at the gene ends were 3 bases for V and 0 bases for J; bases not matched to a gene: 5. The length of the CDR3 is 15 residues. The V call is TRBV4-1, the J call TRBJ2-7; 7 bases fit TRBD1. This clonotype originated in a woman aged 18 to 35 with Graves' hyperthyroidism. The material sequenced was blood. CDR3 loop: CASSHRRDSSYEQYF. CDR3 coding DNA: TGCGCCAGCAGCCACCGACGGGACAGCTCCTACGAGCAGTACTTC.